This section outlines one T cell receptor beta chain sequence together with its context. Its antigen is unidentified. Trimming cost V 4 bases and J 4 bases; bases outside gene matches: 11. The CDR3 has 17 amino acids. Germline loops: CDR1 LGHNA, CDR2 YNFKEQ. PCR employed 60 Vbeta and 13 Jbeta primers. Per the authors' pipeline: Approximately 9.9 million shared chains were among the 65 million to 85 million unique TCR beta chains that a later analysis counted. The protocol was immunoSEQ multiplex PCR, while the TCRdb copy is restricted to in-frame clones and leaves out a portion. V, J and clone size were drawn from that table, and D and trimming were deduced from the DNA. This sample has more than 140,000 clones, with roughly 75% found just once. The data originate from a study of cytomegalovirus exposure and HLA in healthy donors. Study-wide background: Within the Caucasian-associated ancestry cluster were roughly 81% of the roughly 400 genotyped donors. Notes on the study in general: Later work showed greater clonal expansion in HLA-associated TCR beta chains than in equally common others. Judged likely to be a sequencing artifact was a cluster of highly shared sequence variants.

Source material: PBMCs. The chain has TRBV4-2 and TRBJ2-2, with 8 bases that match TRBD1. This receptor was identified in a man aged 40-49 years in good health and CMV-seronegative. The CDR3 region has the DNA TGTGCCAGCAGCCCACCTGGGGTACAGGGGGGCACCGGGGAGCTGTTTTTT. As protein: CASSPPGVQGGTGELFF.